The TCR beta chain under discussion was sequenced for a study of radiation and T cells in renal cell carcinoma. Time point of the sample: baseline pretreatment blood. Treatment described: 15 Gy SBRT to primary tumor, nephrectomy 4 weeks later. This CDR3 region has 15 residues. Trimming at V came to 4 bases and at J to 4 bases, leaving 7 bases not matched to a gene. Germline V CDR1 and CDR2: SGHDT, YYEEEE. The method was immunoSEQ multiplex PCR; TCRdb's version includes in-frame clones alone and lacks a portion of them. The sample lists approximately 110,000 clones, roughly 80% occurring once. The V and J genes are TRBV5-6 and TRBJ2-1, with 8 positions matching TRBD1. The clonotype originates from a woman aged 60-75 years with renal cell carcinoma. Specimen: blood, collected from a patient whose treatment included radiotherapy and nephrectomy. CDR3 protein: CASSPGQGEYNEQFF. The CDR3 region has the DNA TGTGCCAGCAGCCCCGGACAGGGCGAATACAATGAGCAGTTCTTC. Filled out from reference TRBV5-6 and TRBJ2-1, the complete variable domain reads DAGVTQSPTHLIKTRGQQVTLRCSPKSGHDTVSWYQQALGQGPQFIFQYYEEEERQRGNFPDRFSGHQFPNYSSELNVNALLLGDSALYLCASSPGQGEYNEQFFGPGTRLTVL.